A single sample gave rise to the 14 T cell receptor beta chains below, sequenced in a study of blood T cell repertoires in COVID-19 (dated by TCRdb to 2018 to 2021). The method was the immunoSEQ multiplex PCR assay. TCRdb took this table from immuneACCESS and kept in-frame rearrangements with V and J called. Such tables lack part of the clones; where checked against another copy, unresolved V genes explain under half of the gap, and the rest is unexplained. This sample gives around 140,000 clones in total; roughly four fifths of them show up just once. The ten largest clones add up to 12% to 15% of the sample. Sequenced input: peripheral blood. The receptors originated from a human donor with acute or convalescent COVID-19. The donor label of this sample is uncertain.

The rearrangement uses TRBV5-1 and TRBJ2-5; 9 bases map to TRBD1. Unmatched junction bases numbered 11, after V lost 1 base and J lost 10 bases. The V gene's germline CDR1 is SGHRS and CDR2 YFSETQ. The CDR3 contains 15 residues. CDR3 region: CASSLSQGAPFSQYF. In DNA, the CDR3 is TGCGCCAGCAGCTTGTCACAGGGGGCCCCCTTCAGCCAGTACTTC.

The rearrangement links TRBV30 to TRBJ2-7, with D tentatively TRBD2 (6 bases). Trimming left V 6 bases short and J 2 bases short, with 17 bases between. The germline V gene encodes CDR1 GTSNPN and CDR2 SVGIG (reference sequence). This CDR3 has 14 residues. This CDR3 reads CACASGTGTYEQYF. Written as DNA, the CDR3 is TGTGCCTGCGCCTCCGGGACTGGGACCTACGAGCAGTACTTC.

This clone was counted once. The chain is built from TRBV7-9 and TRBJ2-7; 8 bases line up with TRBD1. The CDR3 spans 14 residues. Germline loops: CDR1 SEHNR, CDR2 FQNEAQ (reference sequence). J gave up 5 bases and V 3 bases, and 6 bases lay outside the gene matches. CDR3 residues: CASSFGTGSHEQYF. DNA of the CDR3: TGTGCCAGCAGCTTTGGGACAGGAAGCCACGAGCAGTACTTC.

The chain has TRBV5-1 and TRBJ2-5; D gene uncertain. Germline lookup yields CDR1 SGHRS and CDR2 YFSETQ. V was trimmed by 3 bases and J by 3 bases, leaving 9 bases between them. The CDR3 is 13 amino acids. In nucleotides, the CDR3 is TGCGCCAGCAGCTACACTACCAAAGAGACCCAGTACTTC. Its translation: CASSYTTKETQYF.

V usage is TRBV6-1 and J usage is TRBJ2-5, with 9 bases lining up with TRBD1. V shed 0 bases and J 4 bases; nucleotides not matched to a gene: 6. Germline CDR1 reads MNHNS; CDR2 reads SASEGT. The CDR3 runs to 16 residues. In DNA form, the CDR3 reads TGTGCCAGCAGTGAAGCGTGGACAGGGGAAGGAGAGACCCAGTACTTC. Protein product: CASSEAWTGEGETQYF.

V and J are TRBV7-2 and TRBJ1-2, with unresolved D. Trimming took off 1 base at V and 1 base at J, with 10 bases between the two ends. The germline V gene has CDR1 SGHTA and CDR2 FQGNSA. The CDR3 runs to 15 residues. CDR3 loop: CASSLEAAINYGYTF. Written as DNA, the CDR3 is TGTGCCAGCAGCTTAGAAGCAGCGATTAACTATGGCTACACCTTC.

The V gene is TRBV5-1, the J gene TRBJ2-5; no clear D. Trimming removed 2 bases from V and 2 bases from J, with 10 bases in between. Looked up from germline, CDR1 is SGHRS and CDR2 is YFSETQ. The CDR3 consists of 14 residues. The CDR3 DNA reads as TGCGCCAGCAGCTTATCTTCCACTCAAGAGACCCAGTACTTC. It yields the protein CASSLSSTQETQYF. Filled out from reference TRBV5-1 and TRBJ2-5, the complete variable domain reads KAGVTQTPRYLIKTRGQQVTLSCSPISGHRSVSWYQQTPGQGLQFLFEYFSETQRNKGNFPGRFSGRQFSNSRSEMNVSTLELGDSALYLCASSLSSTQETQYFGPGTRLLVL.

The rearrangement links TRBV5-1 to TRBJ1-1; TRBD1 agrees at 7 bases. This CDR3 comprises 15 residues. The germline V gene encodes CDR1 SGHRS and CDR2 YFSETQ. Trimming at V came to 0 bases and at J to 5 bases, leaving 7 bases not matched to a gene. The CDR3 nucleotides are TGCGCCAGCAGCTTGGCGGGACAGATCACGACTGAAGCTTTCTTT. This encodes CASSLAGQITTEAFF.

CDR3 nucleotides: TGCGCCAGCAGCTCCCGACAGGGGAATATTGATACGCAGTATTTT. Its translation is CASSSRQGNIDTQYF. V is TRBV5-1 and J is TRBJ2-3, with 8 positions matching TRBD1. The CDR3 sequence is 15 residues long. After removal of 3 bases from V and 6 bases from J, the junction contained 9 bases not matched to a gene. Germline values: CDR1 SGHRS, CDR2 YFSETQ.

This clone was seen only a few times. The chain couples TRBV2 to TRBJ2-2; possible D gene TRBD1, 6 bases. The V end was cut by 9 bases, the J end by 2 bases, with 13 bases between. The CDR3 has 14 amino acids. CDR1 and CDR2 (germline): SNHLY, FYNNEI. The CDR3 DNA follows: TGTGCCAGTAGACAGGTTCTCAACACCGGGGAGCTGTTTTTT. It encodes CASRQVLNTGELFF.

The chain employs TRBV5-1 and TRBJ1-1, with a possible D match to TRBD1 (6 bases). The CDR3 consists of 14 residues. Trimming took 5 bases from V and 1 from J, leaving 12 bases between them. Germline CDR1 reads SGHRS; CDR2 reads YFSETQ. The CDR3 protein is CASSKDSKNTEAFF. The CDR3 coding sequence is TGCGCCAGCAGTAAGGACAGCAAGAACACTGAAGCTTTCTTT.

This chain links TRBV6-5 with TRBJ1-2, with D maybe TRBD1 (5 bases). Germline V gives CDR1 MNHEY, CDR2 SVGAGI. There are 14 residues in the CDR3. Trimming removed 2 bases from V and 4 bases from J, with 11 bases in between. CDR3 sequence (DNA): TGTGCCAGCAGTTACATGGGGCCTCCCTATGGCTACACCTTC. This codes for CASSYMGPPYGYTF.

This chain joins TRBV4-1 and TRBJ2-7, with 8 bases aligning to TRBD2. The CDR3 totals 19 residues. J lost 2 bases, V lost 0 bases, and 15 bases had no gene match. Looked up from germline, CDR1 is MGHRA and CDR2 is YSYEKL. The CDR3 DNA reads as TGCGCCAGCAGCCAAGACAGTATTTTCGGGGGGGAGTGGACCTACGAGCAGTACTTC. Protein product: CASSQDSIFGGEWTYEQYF.

The gene calls are TRBV2 and TRBJ2-5; perhaps TRBD2 as D (5 bases). The V and J ends lost 2 bases and 5 bases respectively, with 15 bases between them. CDR1 is SNHLY, CDR2 FYNNEI, per germline. The CDR3 spans 15 residues. The CDR3 region has the DNA TGTGCCAGCAGTGAATTCTTACTAGTTTCCGAGACCCAGTACTTC. This sequence encodes CASSEFLLVSETQYF.